This T cell receptor beta chain was documented in a study of read filtering for tumor transcriptome and immune sequencing. Study results and limitations: Without single-read clonotypes, shared clonotype proportions correlated more between IR-seq and RNA-seq. Compared with RNA-seq, IR-seq gave much higher clonotype depth and reliability.

CDR1 and CDR2 (germline): MDHEN, SYDVKM. Trimming shortened V by 7 bases and J by 6 bases, and 34 bases separated the two germline ends. CDR3 length equals 19 residues. This clonotype was detected ten times or more. The antigen is not known. Molecular barcoded adaptors covering alpha/delta and beta/gamma chains were used on around 400 ng RNA. MiXCR, run by TCRdb on the reads, gives a single entry per CDR3 protein. The sample yields approximately 40,000 distinct CDR3 sequences, approximately 14% seen once. Sequencing was done on a sample of a population of CD138-negative cells sorted from bone marrow. This clonotype originated in a donor aged 40 or older with multiple myeloma. The chain employs TRBV28 and TRBJ2-7, with TRBD1 as a possible D gene (5 bases). The CDR3: CASTAKGQNRSTVGGEQYF. CDR3 coding DNA: TGTGCCAGCACTGCTAAAGGGCAAAACAGGTCTACGGTAGGCGGCGAGCAGTACTTC.